These 10 T cell receptor beta chains share one sample of origin, sequenced in a study of T-cell reconstitution after alpha-beta-depleted transplantation in children. This sample's TCRbeta library carried unique molecular identifier barcodes. TCRdb reprocessed the PCR reads via MiXCR and lists one record per CDR3 protein. The table shows approximately 230,000 distinct CDR3 sequences, with about 26% occurring only once. Sequences were derived from PBMCs, sampled before TCRalphabeta/CD19-depleted stem cell transplant. All receptors come from a girl aged 2 to 10 with Fanconi anemia, due to receive a stem cell transplant.

This clonotype was observed many times. The CDR3 nucleotides are TGCAGTGCTGCGGGACAGGTGAATTCCTTGCAGCAGTACTTC. This gives the protein CSAAGQVNSLQQYF. This sequence joins TRBV20-1 and TRBJ2-7, with 8 bases identical to TRBD1. The length of the CDR3 is 14 residues. Per the germline V gene, CDR1 is DFQATT and CDR2 is SNEGSKA (reference sequence). The ends lost 5 bases at V and 8 bases at J; junction bases unmatched: 14.

V usage is TRBV7-2 and J usage is TRBJ2-2; no clear D. The CDR3 has 13 residues. Germline-derived CDR1 and CDR2 are SGHTA and FQGNSA. V was shortened by 5 bases and J by 6 bases, with 10 bases between the two germline ends. Here the CDR3 reads CASSQVVAGELFF. The DNA of the CDR3 is TGTGCCAGCAGCCAAGTAGTCGCCGGGGAGCTGTTTTTT.

The J gene is TRBJ2-3, the V gene TRBV29-1; TRBD2 matches 9 bases. The length of the CDR3 is 17 residues. In germline, CDR1 is SQVTM, CDR2 ANQGSEA. V shed 4 bases and J 0 bases; nucleotides not matched to a gene: 11. The CDR3 reads CSVVEAGGRLSTDTQYF. DNA of the CDR3: TGCAGCGTTGTCGAAGCGGGAGGCCGTCTAAGCACAGATACGCAGTATTTT.

This clonotype has a count of ten or more. The rearrangement joins TRBV7-2 to TRBJ2-2; D uncertain. This CDR3 contains 13 residues. Trimming removed 1 base at V and 4 bases at J, with 4 bases between. Per germline, CDR1 SGHTA and CDR2 FQGNSA. The CDR3: CASSLGSTGELFF. CDR3 DNA: TGTGCCAGCAGCTTAGGCAGCACCGGGGAGCTGTTTTTT.

The chain carries TRBV5-1 and TRBJ2-3; 14 nucleotides align to TRBD2. There are 16 residues in the CDR3. Per germline, CDR1 SGHRS and CDR2 YFSETQ. The V gene end was trimmed by 5 bases and the J gene end by 5 bases; junction bases not matched to a gene: 7. The CDR3 protein is CASSRRLAGGVDTQYF. CDR3 in DNA: TGCGCCAGCAGTAGGAGACTAGCGGGGGGGGTAGATACGCAGTATTTT.

V and J are TRBV29-1 and TRBJ1-1; tentatively, D is TRBD1 (6 bases). V was cut by 7 bases and J by 0 bases, with 15 bases left in between. The CDR3 covers 14 residues. From germline, CDR1 is SQVTM and CDR2 ANQGSEA. The DNA of the CDR3 is TGCAGCGCCTGTAAACAGGGCGTGAACACTGAAGCTTTCTTT. Its translation is CSACKQGVNTEAFF.

This clonotype turned up a few times. The chain links TRBV12-3 or TRBV12-4 to TRBJ2-3; D perhaps matches TRBD2 (5 bases). The CDR3 loop spans 16 amino acids. V gave up 3 bases and J gave up 2 bases, with 15 bases separating them. CDR3 protein: CASSLFGSSFTDTQYF. CDR3 DNA: TGTGCCAGCAGTTTGTTTGGGAGTTCTTTCACAGATACGCAGTATTTT.

The chain links TRBV28 to TRBJ2-3, with TRBD2 identical over 8 bases. CDR1 is MDHEN, CDR2 SYDVKM, per germline. The CDR3 is 17 amino acids. The V segment lost 1 base and the J segment 1 base; nucleotides outside the gene matches: 7. The CDR3 DNA reads as TGTGCCAGCAGTTTATTGGGCGGGGGGCGGCGCACAGATACGCAGTATTTT. Its protein is CASSLLGGGRRTDTQYF.

This clonotype has more than one count but fewer than ten. The chain is built from TRBV20-1 and TRBJ2-1; TRBD2 matches at 10 bases. Trimming at V came to 0 bases and at J to 9 bases, leaving 5 bases not matched to a gene. The CDR3 runs 14 residues. Germline V CDR1 and CDR2: DFQATT, SNEGSKA (reference sequence). CDR3 region: CSARDQRGGSEQFF. The CDR3 DNA reads TGCAGTGCTAGAGACCAGCGGGGGGGCAGTGAGCAGTTCTTC.

Many counts were recorded for this clonotype. In DNA form, the CDR3 reads TGTGCCAGCAGTCCACCCGTCGGAAGCTCTGGGGCCAACGTCCTGACTTTC. It yields the protein CASSPPVGSSGANVLTF. The gene calls are TRBV12-3 or TRBV12-4 and TRBJ2-6; no clear D gene. The CDR3 runs to 17 residues. V lost 5 bases and J lost 0, with 14 bases in between.